The 2 T cell receptor beta chains in this list originate from one sample, sequenced in a study of T cells expressing NK-cell markers. Each CDR3 protein gets one entry in TCRdb, which reprocessed the 5' RACE reads and gives no DNA. The sample data list 500,000 to 600,000 distinct CDR3 sequences. The sequenced material came from blood T cells: a sorted CD56 or NKG2C T cell subset, CD4+ or CD8+ T cells, or bulk PBMC T cells (not recorded which). These receptor sequences come from a young man in good health.

Here the CDR3 reads CASSPKRLAVGNEQFF. The chain has TRBV7-6 and TRBJ2-1; absent DNA, TCRdb's TRBD2 call cannot be checked. The length of the CDR3 is 16 residues. Germline CDR1 is SGHVS and CDR2 is FNYEAQ.

This chain connects TRBV10-3 to TRBJ2-3; TCRdb proposes TRBD1, but this gene call is untestable without DNA. The CDR3 has 14 residues. Germline V CDR1 and CDR2: ENHRY, SYGVKD. CDR3: CAIGTDLSTDTQYF.